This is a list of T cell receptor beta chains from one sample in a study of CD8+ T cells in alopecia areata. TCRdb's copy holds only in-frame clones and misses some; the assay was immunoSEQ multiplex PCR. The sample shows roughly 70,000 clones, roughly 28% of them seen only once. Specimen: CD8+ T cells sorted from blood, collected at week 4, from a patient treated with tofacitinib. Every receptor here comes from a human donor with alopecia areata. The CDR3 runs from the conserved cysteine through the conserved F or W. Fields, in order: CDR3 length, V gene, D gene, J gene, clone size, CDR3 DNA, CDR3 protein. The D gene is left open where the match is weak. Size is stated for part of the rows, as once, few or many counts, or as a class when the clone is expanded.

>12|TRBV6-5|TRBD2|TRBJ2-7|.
TGTGCCAGCAGCCCCCCGGGAGGCGAGCAGTACTTC
CASSPPGGEQYF
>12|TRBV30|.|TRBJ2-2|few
TGTGCCTGGAGTTATAGCCGCGGGGAGCTGTTTTTT
CAWSYSRGELFF
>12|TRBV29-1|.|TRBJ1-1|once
TGCAGCGTGACGTTGGGGCAGCTTGAAGCTTTCTTT
CSVTLGQLEAFF
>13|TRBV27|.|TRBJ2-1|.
TGTGCCAGCAGTTTATCCACAGCGAATGAGCAGTTCTTC
CASSLSTANEQFF
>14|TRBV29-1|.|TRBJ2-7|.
TGCAGCGTTGCCCTGGCACCCTACTCCTACGAGCAGTACTTC
CSVALAPYSYEQYF
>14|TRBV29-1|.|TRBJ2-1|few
TGCAGCGTTGAGGTCCGGGGGCTGGGGGATGAGCAGTTCTTC
CSVEVRGLGDEQFF
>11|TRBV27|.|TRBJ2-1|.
TGTGCCACAGGCCCCCGGGATGAGCAGTTCTTC
CATGPRDEQFF
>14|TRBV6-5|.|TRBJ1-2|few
TGTGCCAGCAGTTACTCAGCAGCGGGCTATGGCTACACCTTC
CASSYSAAGYGYTF
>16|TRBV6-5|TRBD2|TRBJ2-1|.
TGTGCCAGCAGTTACCGGCGGGGACTAGCAAAGAATGAGCAGTTCTTC
CASSYRRGLAKNEQFF
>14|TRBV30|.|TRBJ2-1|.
TGTGCCTGGAGGGTGGTGCGGGTTGACAATGAGCAGTTCTTC
CAWRVVRVDNEQFF
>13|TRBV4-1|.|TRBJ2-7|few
TGCGCCAGCAGCCAAGGACGGGACTACGAGCAGTACTTC
CASSQGRDYEQYF
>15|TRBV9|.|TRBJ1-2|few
TGTGCCAGCAGCTTAACAGGGACGGCTAACTATGGCTACACCTTC
CASSLTGTANYGYTF
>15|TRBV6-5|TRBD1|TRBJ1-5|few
TGTGCCAGCAGTTACGGGACAGGGGAGAATCAGCCCCAGCATTTT
CASSYGTGENQPQHF
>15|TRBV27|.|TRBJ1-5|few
TGTGCCAGCAGTTTATCGTCGGGGGGAGGTCAGCCCCAGCATTTT
CASSLSSGGGQPQHF
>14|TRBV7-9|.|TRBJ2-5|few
TGTGCCAGCAGCGCCCAGGGCTACCAAGAGACCCAGTACTTC
CASSAQGYQETQYF
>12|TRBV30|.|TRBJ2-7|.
TGTGCCTGGAGTGTACGTTTCTACGAGCAGTACTTC
CAWSVRFYEQYF
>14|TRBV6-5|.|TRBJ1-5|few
TGTGCCAGTAAACCCAGGGGAGCAAGCCAGCCCCAGCATTTT
CASKPRGASQPQHF
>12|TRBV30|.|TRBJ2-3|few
TGTGCCTGGGGCTACAGCACAGATACGCAGTATTTT
CAWGYSTDTQYF
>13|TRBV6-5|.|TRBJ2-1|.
TGTGCCAGCAGCCGCCCCCTGGGAGTTGAGCAGTTCTTC
CASSRPLGVEQFF
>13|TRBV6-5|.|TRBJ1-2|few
TGTGCCAGTTTATCGGGGACGAGCTATGGCTACACCTTC
CASLSGTSYGYTF
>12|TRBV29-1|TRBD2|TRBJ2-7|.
TGCAGCGTCCTAGCGGGCAACTACGAGCAGTACTTC
CSVLAGNYEQYF
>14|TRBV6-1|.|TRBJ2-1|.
TGTGCCAGCAGTGTATTCCGGGATGACAATGAGCAGTTCTTC
CASSVFRDDNEQFF
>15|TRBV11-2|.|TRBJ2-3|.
TGTGCCAGCAGCTTATATGGCGGGGTCACAGATACGCAGTATTTT
CASSLYGGVTDTQYF
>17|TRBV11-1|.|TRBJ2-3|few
TGTGCCAGCAGCTTGAATAACCTAGCAGCCTTCACAGATACGCAGTATTTT
CASSLNNLAAFTDTQYF
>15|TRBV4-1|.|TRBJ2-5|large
TGCGCCAGCAGCCAAGATGGCGGGGGCGGAGAGACCCAGTACTTC
CASSQDGGGGETQYF
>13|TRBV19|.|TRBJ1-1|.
TGTGCCAGTAATACGGATTTGGGCACTGAAGCTTTCTTT
CASNTDLGTEAFF
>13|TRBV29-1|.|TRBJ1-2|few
TGCAGCGTTGATCGGTTGCTGGACTATGGCTACACCTTC
CSVDRLLDYGYTF
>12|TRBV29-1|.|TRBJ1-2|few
TGCAGCGTCCACGGGGGGGTCCGGGGCTACACCTTC
CSVHGGVRGYTF
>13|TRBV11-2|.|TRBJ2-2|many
TGTGCCAGCATGCCCGGGGGGCTGGGGGAGCTGTTTTTT
CASMPGGLGELFF
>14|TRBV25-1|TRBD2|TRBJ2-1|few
TGTGCCAGCAGTGGGGGGCTAGCGGGCCGGGAGCAGTTCTTC
CASSGGLAGREQFF
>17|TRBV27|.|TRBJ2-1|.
TGTGCCAGCAGTTTACTCGGGAGTCATGTCTTTTACAATGAGCAGTTCTTC
CASSLLGSHVFYNEQFF
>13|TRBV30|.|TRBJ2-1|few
TGTGCCTGGAGTGTACTAGCTCCCAATGAGCAGTTCTTC
CAWSVLAPNEQFF
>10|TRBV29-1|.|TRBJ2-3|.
TGCAGCGTCCGGGTGGATACGCAGTATTTT
CSVRVDTQYF
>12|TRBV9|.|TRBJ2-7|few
TGTGCCAGCAGCGTAGGTGACAACGAGCAGTACTTC
CASSVGDNEQYF